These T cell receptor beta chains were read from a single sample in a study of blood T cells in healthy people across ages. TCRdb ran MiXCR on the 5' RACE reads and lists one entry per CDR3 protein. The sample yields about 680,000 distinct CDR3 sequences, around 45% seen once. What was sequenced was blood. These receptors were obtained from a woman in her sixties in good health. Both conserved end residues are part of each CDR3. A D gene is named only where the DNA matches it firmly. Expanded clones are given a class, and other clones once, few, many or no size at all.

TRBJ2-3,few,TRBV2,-,TGTGCCAGCAGTGAAGCGCTTCCTAGGAGCGCAAATACGCAGTATTTT,CASSEALPRSANTQYF
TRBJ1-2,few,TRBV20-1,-,TGCAGTGCTATGACCCTGGGGGGCTACACCTTC,CSAMTLGGYTF
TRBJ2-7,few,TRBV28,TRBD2,TGTGCCAGCTCCCCGGGGCTAGCGGGAGTGTCGGGCTCCTACGAGCAGTACTTC,CASSPGLAGVSGSYEQYF
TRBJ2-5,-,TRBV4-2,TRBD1,TGTGCCAGCAGCCAAGGCGCAGGGACAGATAATGAGCAGTACTTC,CASSQGAGTDNEQYF
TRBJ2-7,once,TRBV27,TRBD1,TGTGCCAGCAGTTATGACGGGACAGGGGCCTACGAGCAGTACTTC,CASSYDGTGAYEQYF
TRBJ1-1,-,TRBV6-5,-,TGTGCCAGCTCTAGAGAACGGACGAACACTGAAGCTTTCTTT,CASSRERTNTEAFF
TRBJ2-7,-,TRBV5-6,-,TGTGCCAGCAGCTTGGTTGGTAGCGGACTCTCCTACGAGCAGTACTTC,CASSLVGSGLSYEQYF
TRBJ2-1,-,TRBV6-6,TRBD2,TGTGCCAGCAGTTACGAAATAGCGGGTGGAGGCTACAATGAGCAGTTCTTC,CASSYEIAGGGYNEQFF
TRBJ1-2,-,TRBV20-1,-,TGCAGTGCTAGAGAAGGCAGCGTAAACTATGGCTACACCTTC,CSAREGSVNYGYTF
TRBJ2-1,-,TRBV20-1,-,TGCAGTGCTAAGGAGACGGGGAACAATGAGCAGTTCTTC,CSAKETGNNEQFF